The 22 T cell receptor beta chains reported below all come from one sample, sequenced in a study of response to subunit inactivated influenza vaccine. One entry per CDR3 protein, called by TCRdb with MiXCR from the RT-PCR reads. The data show fewer than 600,000 distinct CDR3 sequences, 7.2% seen once. Sequences were derived from PBMCs from blood, sampled roughly 24 months after vaccination. The receptors were gathered from a man between 50 and 69 years old who received an inactivated influenza vaccine.

This clonotype was seen repeatedly, ten times or more. The chain employs TRBV5-1 and TRBJ2-2; D unclear. The CDR3 runs to 16 residues. Germline V gives CDR1 SGHRS, CDR2 YFSETQ. The V end lost 0 bases, the J end lost 0 bases, and 9 bases lay between the germline ends. The CDR3: CASSLDVRANTGELFF. CDR3 in DNA: TGCGCCAGCAGCTTGGATGTCAGAGCGAACACCGGGGAGCTGTTTTTT.

In its sample, this clonotype was seen once. The V gene is TRBV5-1, the J gene TRBJ2-1, with D possibly TRBD2 on 6 matching bases. The CDR3 totals 15 residues. The V and J ends lost 1 base and 5 bases respectively, with 13 bases between them. Per the germline V gene, CDR1 is SGHRS and CDR2 is YFSETQ. The CDR3 DNA reads as TGCGCCAGCAGCTTGTGGGAGGCCGTCAACAATGAGCAGTTCTTC. This gives the protein CASSLWEAVNNEQFF.

This clonotype was counted between two and nine times. The genes are TRBV20-1 and TRBJ2-3; TRBD2 matches 13 bases. Germline values: CDR1 DFQATT, CDR2 SNEGSKA (reference sequence). After removal of 6 bases from V and 6 bases from J, the junction contained 9 bases not matched to a gene. The CDR3 consists of 15 residues. The CDR3, as DNA: TGCAGTGCCAGTAGGACTAGCGGGAGATCGGATACGCAGTATTTT. Protein sequence: CSASRTSGRSDTQYF.

At least ten counts were recorded for this clonotype. The rearrangement links TRBV7-2 to TRBJ2-3, with 11 positions matching TRBD2. J gave up 4 bases and V 6 bases, and 6 bases lay outside the gene matches. Germline assignment: CDR1 SGHTA and CDR2 FQGNSA. CDR3 length equals 15 residues. Written as DNA, the CDR3 is TGTGCCAGCAGGATTAGCGGGAGGGTGGCAGATACGCAGTATTTT. Its translation: CASRISGRVADTQYF.

This clonotype has more than one count but fewer than ten. The J gene is TRBJ2-4, the V gene TRBV20-1; D gene uncertain. The CDR3 totals 18 residues. Trimming took off 0 bases at V and 0 bases at J, with 18 bases between the two ends. CDR1 and CDR2 from the germline V gene are DFQATT and SNEGSKA (reference sequence). CDR3 residues: CSARDPTLVTLAKNIQYF. The CDR3 region has the DNA TGCAGTGCTAGAGATCCGACCCTTGTTACTCTAGCCAAAAACATTCAGTACTTC.

This clonotype was found many times. J is TRBJ1-2 and V is TRBV12-3 or TRBV12-4; 7 bases map to TRBD1. The CDR3 is made up of 15 amino acids. The V and J ends lost 7 bases and 4 bases, in that order; junction bases with no gene match: 12. This chain's CDR3 is CASTASWTGSYGYTF. CDR3 sequence (DNA): TGTGCCAGCACTGCGTCCTGGACAGGTAGCTATGGCTACACCTTC.

In this sample, this clonotype turned up a few times. Mismatch with germline at one junction end may stem from a read error. The chain links TRBV7-7 to TRBJ1-3, with a weak D call TRBD1 (5 bases). Germline-derived CDR1 and CDR2 are SSHAT and FNYEAQ (reference sequence). This CDR3 has 13 residues. The CDR3 sequence: CASSLNPGDTIYF. In nucleotides, the CDR3 is TGTGCTAGCAGCTTAAATCCGGGGGACACCATATATTTT.

This clonotype appeared a few times. The CDR3 reads CSANPQGLDNSPLHF. In nucleotides, the CDR3 is TGCAGTGCTAATCCCCAGGGTCTAGATAATTCACCCCTCCACTTT. The J gene is TRBJ1-6, the V gene TRBV20-1; D perhaps matches TRBD1 (5 bases). The CDR3 extends over 15 amino acids. Germline V gene data show CDR1 as DFQATT and CDR2 as SNEGSKA (reference sequence). With 4 bases removed from V and 5 bases from J, the gap between germline ends came to 15 bases.

The rearrangement links TRBV12-3 or TRBV12-4 to TRBJ1-4; D is possibly TRBD1 (5 bases). This CDR3 region has 12 residues. V lost 6 bases, J lost 13 bases, and 15 bases lay in between. The CDR3: CASSLQGLRLFF. The CDR3 region has the DNA TGTGCCAGCAGCCTCCAGGGTTTAAGACTGTTTTTT.

The table lists this clonotype with many counts. This sequence joins TRBV5-1 and TRBJ1-5, with D possibly TRBD1 on 6 matching bases. The CDR3 has 14 amino acids. CDR1 is SGHRS and CDR2 is YFSETQ in the germline V gene. The V gene lost 4 bases and the J gene lost 4 bases, with 12 bases spanning the gap. CDR3 DNA sequence: TGCGCCAGCAGCCTAGGACAGCCTAATCAGCCCCAGCATTTT. This translates into CASSLGQPNQPQHF.

The V and J genes are TRBV15 and TRBJ2-2; D is ambiguous. The CDR3 has 15 amino acids. Germline V gene data show CDR1 as LNHNV and CDR2 as YYDKDF (reference sequence). Trimming stripped 6 bases from V and 4 bases from J, with 15 bases between. CDR3 amino acids: CATSETTPGTGELFF. In DNA form, the CDR3 reads TGTGCCACCAGTGAGACAACCCCGGGCACCGGGGAGCTGTTTTTT.

This clonotype came up a few times. The chain joins TRBV4-1 to TRBJ2-7; the D gene could be TRBD1 or TRBD2 (5 bases each). Deletions cut 0 bases from V and 2 bases from J, with 8 bases between. Per the germline V gene, CDR1 is MGHRA and CDR2 is YSYEKL. This CDR3 spans 14 amino acids. CDR3 amino acids: CASSQDWGTYEQYF. The CDR3 DNA is TGCGCCAGCAGCCAAGATTGGGGGACCTACGAGCAGTACTTC.

This clonotype was observed a handful of times. V usage is TRBV5-1 and J usage is TRBJ2-5, with 7 bases that match TRBD1. After removal of 3 bases from V and 2 bases from J, the junction contained 7 bases not matched to a gene. Germline V CDR1 and CDR2: SGHRS, YFSETQ. The CDR3 has 15 residues. The CDR3 protein is CASSSFGTEQETQYF. DNA of the CDR3: TGCGCCAGCAGCTCCTTCGGGACAGAACAAGAGACCCAGTACTTC.

In its sample, this clonotype was seen a few times. The rearrangement joins TRBV18 to TRBJ1-6; D is undetermined. CDR3 size: 15 residues. CDR1 is KGHSH, CDR2 LQKENI, per germline. Between the trimmed V and J ends, which lost 3 bases and 4 bases, there was a span of 10 bases. CDR3 DNA sequence: TGTGCCAGCTCACCGAAAGGCCCTTATAATTCACCCCTCCACTTT. Translated: CASSPKGPYNSPLHF.

This chain uses TRBV7-8 with TRBJ1-1; tentatively, D is TRBD1 (5 bases). Germline assignment: CDR1 SGHVS and CDR2 FQNEAQ. The length of the CDR3 is 15 residues. The ends were cut back, 8 bases at V and 3 bases at J, with 19 bases in the middle. As DNA, the CDR3 is TGTGCCAGCTGCCAAGGACCCTTAGGGGACACTGAAGCTTTCTTT. This gives the protein CASCQGPLGDTEAFF.

This clonotype was detected a few times. The chain has TRBV7-9 and TRBJ1-6; D is ambiguous. Trimming took off 5 bases at V and 6 bases at J, with 11 bases between the two ends. CDR3 size: 14 residues. Germline loops: CDR1 SEHNR, CDR2 FQNEAQ (reference sequence). The CDR3 region is CASSPGLINSPLHF. The CDR3 DNA sequence: TGTGCCAGCAGCCCCGGATTAATTAATTCACCCCTCCACTTT.

This clonotype occurred many times. The chain combines TRBV29-1 with TRBJ2-7, with D perhaps matching TRBD2 (7 bases). Germline loops: CDR1 SQVTM, CDR2 ANQGSEA. Trimming removed 6 bases at V and 3 bases at J, with 15 bases between. CDR3 length: 13 amino acids. The CDR3 sequence: CSVARGAHYEQYF. The CDR3 DNA reads TGCAGCGTAGCCCGGGGGGCTCACTACGAGCAGTACTTC.

There are a few counts of this clonotype. V usage is TRBV6-6 and J usage is TRBJ2-1; D ambiguous. Germline lookup yields CDR1 MNHNY and CDR2 SVGAGI (reference sequence). CDR3 length equals 13 residues. Trimming cost V 6 bases and J 7 bases, with 13 bases left between them. The CDR3 loop reads CASSPNSNNEQFF. The CDR3 DNA sequence: TGTGCCAGCAGCCCTAATTCTAATAATGAGCAGTTCTTC.

Only a few counts were recorded for this clonotype. The chain links TRBV29-1 to TRBJ2-1; D is perhaps TRBD1 (5 bases). Per the germline V gene, CDR1 is SQVTM and CDR2 is ANQGSEA. Trimming took 3 bases from V and 9 from J, leaving 15 bases between them. This CDR3 is built from 13 residues. CDR3 residues: CSVEVGAQGEQFF. CDR3 DNA sequence: TGCAGCGTTGAGGTAGGGGCGCAGGGTGAGCAGTTCTTC.

This clonotype appeared many times. J is TRBJ2-5 and V is TRBV27; no reliable D call. Per germline, CDR1 MNHEY and CDR2 SMNVEV (reference sequence). This CDR3 has 14 amino acids. Trimming cost V 6 bases and J 1 base, with 12 bases left between them. The chain's CDR3 is CASREWGPQETQYF. The CDR3 DNA is TGTGCCAGCAGAGAGTGGGGTCCCCAAGAGACCCAGTACTTC.

The sample holds a few counts of this clonotype. The CDR3 nucleotides are TGCGCCAGCAGTCAGGGGTGGGGTTCACCCCTCCACTTT. It translates to CASSQGWGSPLHF. The rearrangement joins TRBV5-1 to TRBJ1-6, with D maybe TRBD1 (6 bases). V was shortened by 5 bases and J by 9 bases, with 12 bases between the two germline ends. This CDR3 contains 13 residues. CDR1 SGHRS and CDR2 YFSETQ come from the germline V gene.

There are many counts of this clonotype. The chain combines TRBV29-1 with TRBJ2-5; a possible D gene is TRBD1 (6 bases). The CDR3 contains 13 residues. V was trimmed by 8 bases and J by 5 bases, leaving 18 bases between them. CDR1 and CDR2 (germline): SQVTM, ANQGSEA. This CDR3 is CSTLRGSRETQYF. Here the CDR3 DNA reads TGCAGCACCCTCAGGGGCTCTCGGGAGACCCAGTACTTC.